This TCR beta chain was captured by sequencing in a study of blood T cell repertoires in COVID-19. J was trimmed by 3 bases and V by 5 bases; bases with no gene match: 17. Per the germline V gene, CDR1 is SGHAT and CDR2 is FQNNGV. The length of the CDR3 is 18 residues. Assay used: immunoSEQ multiplex PCR; TCRdb lists only in-frame clones, some missing. The repertoire holds approximately 300,000 clones, with about 92% as singletons. The V gene is TRBV11-2, the J gene TRBJ1-1; 8 bases map to TRBD1. The sample was PBMCs or T cells enriched from blood (not recorded which). This clonotype was obtained from a woman younger than 45 who had recovered from COVID-19. CDR3: CASSHPTGGRGRDTEAFF. The DNA of the CDR3 is TGTGCCAGCAGCCATCCGACGGGGGGCAGGGGGCGTGACACTGAAGCTTTCTTT.